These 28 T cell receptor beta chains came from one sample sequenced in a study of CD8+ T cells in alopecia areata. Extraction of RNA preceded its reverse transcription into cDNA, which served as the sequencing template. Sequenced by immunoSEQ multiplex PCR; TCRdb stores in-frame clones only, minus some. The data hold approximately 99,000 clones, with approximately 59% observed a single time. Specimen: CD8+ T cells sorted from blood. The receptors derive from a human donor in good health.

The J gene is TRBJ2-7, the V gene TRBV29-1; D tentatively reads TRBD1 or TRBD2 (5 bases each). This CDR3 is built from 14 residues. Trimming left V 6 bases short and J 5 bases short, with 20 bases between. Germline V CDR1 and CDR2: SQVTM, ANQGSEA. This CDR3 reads CSVEGSLGGDEQYF. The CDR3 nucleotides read TGCAGCGTCGAGGGGTCCTTGGGCGGCGACGAGCAGTACTTC.

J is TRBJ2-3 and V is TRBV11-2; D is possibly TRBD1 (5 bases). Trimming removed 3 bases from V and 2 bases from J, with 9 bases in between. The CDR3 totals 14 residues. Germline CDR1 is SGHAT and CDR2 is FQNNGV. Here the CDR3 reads CASSLTVVTDTQYF. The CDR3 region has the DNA TGTGCCAGCAGCTTGACAGTGGTCACAGATACGCAGTATTTT.

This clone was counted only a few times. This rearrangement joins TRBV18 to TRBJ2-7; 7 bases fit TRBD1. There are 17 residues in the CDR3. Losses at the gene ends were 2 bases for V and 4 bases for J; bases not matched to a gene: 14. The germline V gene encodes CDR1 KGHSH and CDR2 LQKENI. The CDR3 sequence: CASSPDGQAAEVYEQYF. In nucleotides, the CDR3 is TGTGCCAGCTCACCAGATGGACAGGCCGCCGAGGTATACGAGCAGTACTTC.

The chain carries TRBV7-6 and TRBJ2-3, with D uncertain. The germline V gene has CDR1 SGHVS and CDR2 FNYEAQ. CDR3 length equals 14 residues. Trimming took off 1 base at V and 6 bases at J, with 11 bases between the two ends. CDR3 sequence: CASSLEGLIDTQYF. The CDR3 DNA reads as TGTGCCAGCAGCTTAGAGGGTTTGATCGATACGCAGTATTTT.

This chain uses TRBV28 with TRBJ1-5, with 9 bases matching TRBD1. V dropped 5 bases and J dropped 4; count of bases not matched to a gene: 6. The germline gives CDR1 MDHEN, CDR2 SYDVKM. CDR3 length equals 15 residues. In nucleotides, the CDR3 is TGTGCCAGCAGTCCACAGGGGGCAGGGAATCAGCCCCAGCATTTT. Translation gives CASSPQGAGNQPQHF.

The CDR3 nucleotides read TGTGCCAGCAGCCAGCCAGGGCAGGCTCAGCCCCAGCATTTT. Translated, it gives CASSQPGQAQPQHF. The V gene is TRBV4-2, the J gene TRBJ1-5, with TRBD1 as a possible D gene (5 bases). Trimming shortened V by 3 bases and J by 6 bases, and 12 bases separated the two germline ends. CDR1 is LGHNA and CDR2 is YNFKEQ in the germline V gene. The CDR3 spans 14 residues.

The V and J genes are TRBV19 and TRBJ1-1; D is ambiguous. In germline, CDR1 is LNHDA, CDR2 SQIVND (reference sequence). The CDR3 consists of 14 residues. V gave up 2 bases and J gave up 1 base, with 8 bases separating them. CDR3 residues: CASSISGGNTEAFF. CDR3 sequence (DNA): TGTGCCAGTAGTATATCTGGCGGGAACACTGAAGCTTTCTTT.

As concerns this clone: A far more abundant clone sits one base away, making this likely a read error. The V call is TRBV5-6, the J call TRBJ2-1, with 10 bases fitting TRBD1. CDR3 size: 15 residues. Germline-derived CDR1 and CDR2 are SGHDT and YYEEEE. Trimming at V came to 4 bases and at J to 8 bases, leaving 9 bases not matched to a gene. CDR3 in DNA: TGTGCCAGCAGCCCTGGGACAGGGGATTTAGATGAGCAGTTCTTC. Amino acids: CASSPGTGDLDEQFF.

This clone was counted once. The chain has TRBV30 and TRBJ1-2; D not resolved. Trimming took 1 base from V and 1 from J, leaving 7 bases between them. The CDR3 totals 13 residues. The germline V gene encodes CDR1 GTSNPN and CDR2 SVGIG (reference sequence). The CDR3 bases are TGTGCCTGGAGTGGTGGGGTTAACTATGGCTACACCTTC. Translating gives CAWSGGVNYGYTF.

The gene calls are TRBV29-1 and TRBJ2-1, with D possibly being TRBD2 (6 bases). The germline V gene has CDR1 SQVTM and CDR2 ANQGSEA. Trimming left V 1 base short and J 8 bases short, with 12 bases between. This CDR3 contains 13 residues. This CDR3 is CSVEGRVVDEQFF. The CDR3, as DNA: TGCAGCGTTGAAGGGAGGGTTGTGGATGAGCAGTTCTTC.

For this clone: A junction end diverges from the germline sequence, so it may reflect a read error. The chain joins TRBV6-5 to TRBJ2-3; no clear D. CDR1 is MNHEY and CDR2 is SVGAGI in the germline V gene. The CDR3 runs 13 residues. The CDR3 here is CASSTGRPETQYF. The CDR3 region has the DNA TGTGCCAGCAGCACCGGACGGCCAGAGACGCAGTATTTT.

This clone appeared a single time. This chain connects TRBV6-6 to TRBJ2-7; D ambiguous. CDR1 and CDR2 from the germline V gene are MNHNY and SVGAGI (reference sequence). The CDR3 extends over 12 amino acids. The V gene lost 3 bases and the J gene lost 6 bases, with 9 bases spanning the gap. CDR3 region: CASSYLVGEQYF. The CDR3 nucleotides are TGTGCCAGCAGTTATCTGGTCGGCGAGCAGTACTTC.

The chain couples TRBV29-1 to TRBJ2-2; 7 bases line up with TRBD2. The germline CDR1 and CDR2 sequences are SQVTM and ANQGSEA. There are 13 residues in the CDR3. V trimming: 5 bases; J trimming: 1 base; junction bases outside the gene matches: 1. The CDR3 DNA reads TGCAGCGTTCTAGCGGTGAACACCGGGGAGCTGTTTTTT. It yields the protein CSVLAVNTGELFF.

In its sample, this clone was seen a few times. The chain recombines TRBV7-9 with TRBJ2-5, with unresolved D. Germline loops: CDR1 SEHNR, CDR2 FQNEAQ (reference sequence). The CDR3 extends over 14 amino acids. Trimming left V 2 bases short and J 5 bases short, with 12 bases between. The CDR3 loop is CASSLSLSVETQYF. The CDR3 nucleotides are TGTGCCAGCAGCTTAAGTCTATCCGTCGAGACCCAGTACTTC.

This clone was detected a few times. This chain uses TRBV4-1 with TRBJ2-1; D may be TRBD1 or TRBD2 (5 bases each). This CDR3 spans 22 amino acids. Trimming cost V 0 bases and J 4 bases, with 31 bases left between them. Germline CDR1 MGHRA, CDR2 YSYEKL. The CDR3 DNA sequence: TGCGCCAGCAGCCAAGATTTATCGAGCTCCGGGGCTACCCCCTCCATATACAATGAGCAGTTCTTC. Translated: CASSQDLSSSGATPSIYNEQFF.

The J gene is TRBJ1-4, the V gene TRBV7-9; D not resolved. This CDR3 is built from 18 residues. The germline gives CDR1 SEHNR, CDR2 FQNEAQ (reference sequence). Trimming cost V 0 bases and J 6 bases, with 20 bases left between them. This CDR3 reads CASSLAASVNLKDEKLFF. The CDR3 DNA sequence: TGTGCCAGCAGCTTAGCGGCGAGTGTGAATTTGAAGGATGAAAAACTGTTTTTT.

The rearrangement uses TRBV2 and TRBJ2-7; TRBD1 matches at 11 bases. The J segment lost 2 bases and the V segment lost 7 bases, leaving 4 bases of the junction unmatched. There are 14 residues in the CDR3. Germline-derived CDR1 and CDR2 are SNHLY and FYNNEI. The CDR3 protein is CASTLDRGPYEQYF. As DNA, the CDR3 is TGTGCCAGCACTCTGGACAGGGGGCCCTACGAGCAGTACTTC.

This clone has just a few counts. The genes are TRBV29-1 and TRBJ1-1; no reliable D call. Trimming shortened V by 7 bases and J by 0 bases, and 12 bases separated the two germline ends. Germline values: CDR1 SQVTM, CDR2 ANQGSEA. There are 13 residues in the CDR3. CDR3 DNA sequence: TGCAGCGGATTAGGGAGCATGAACACTGAAGCTTTCTTT. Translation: CSGLGSMNTEAFF.

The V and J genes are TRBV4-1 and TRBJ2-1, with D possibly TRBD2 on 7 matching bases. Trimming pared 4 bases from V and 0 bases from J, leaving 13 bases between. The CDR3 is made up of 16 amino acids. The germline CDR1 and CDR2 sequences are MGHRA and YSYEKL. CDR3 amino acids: CASSPGRGGSYNEQFF. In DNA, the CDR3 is TGCGCCAGCAGCCCTGGGAGGGGGGGCTCCTACAATGAGCAGTTCTTC.

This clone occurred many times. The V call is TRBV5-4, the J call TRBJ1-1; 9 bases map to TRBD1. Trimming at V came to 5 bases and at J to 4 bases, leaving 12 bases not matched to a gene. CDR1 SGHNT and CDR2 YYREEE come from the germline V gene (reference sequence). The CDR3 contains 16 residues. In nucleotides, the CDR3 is TGTGCCAGCAGTTTAGGGACAGGGCAGTTTTTCACTGAAGCTTTCTTT. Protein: CASSLGTGQFFTEAFF.

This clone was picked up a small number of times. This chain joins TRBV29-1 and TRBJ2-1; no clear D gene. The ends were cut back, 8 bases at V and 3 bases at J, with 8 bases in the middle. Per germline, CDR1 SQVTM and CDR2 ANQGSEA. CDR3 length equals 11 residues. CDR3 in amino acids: CSPRFYNEQFF. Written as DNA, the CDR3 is TGCAGCCCGAGATTCTACAATGAGCAGTTCTTC.

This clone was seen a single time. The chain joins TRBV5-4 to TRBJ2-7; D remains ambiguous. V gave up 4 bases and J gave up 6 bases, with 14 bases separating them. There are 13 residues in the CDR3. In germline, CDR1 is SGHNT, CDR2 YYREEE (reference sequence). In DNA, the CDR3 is TGTGCCAGCAGCGCAGCACTGATCCCCGAGCAGTACTTC. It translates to CASSAALIPEQYF.

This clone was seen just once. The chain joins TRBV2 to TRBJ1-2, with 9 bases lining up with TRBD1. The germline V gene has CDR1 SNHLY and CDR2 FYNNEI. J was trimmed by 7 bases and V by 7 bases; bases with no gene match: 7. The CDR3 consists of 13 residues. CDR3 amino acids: CASIAQGARGYTF. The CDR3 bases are TGTGCCAGCATCGCACAGGGGGCTCGTGGCTACACCTTC. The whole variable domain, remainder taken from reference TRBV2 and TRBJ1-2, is EPEVTQTPSHQVTQMGQEVILRCVPISNHLYFYWYRQILGQKVEFLVSFYNNEISEKSEIFDDQFSVERPDGSNFTLKIRSTKLEDSAMYFCASIAQGARGYTFGSGTRLTVV.

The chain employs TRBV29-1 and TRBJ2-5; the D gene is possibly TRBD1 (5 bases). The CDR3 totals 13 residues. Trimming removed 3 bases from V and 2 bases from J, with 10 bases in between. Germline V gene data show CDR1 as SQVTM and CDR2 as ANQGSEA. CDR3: CSVENRLQETQYF. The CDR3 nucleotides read TGCAGCGTTGAGAACAGGCTTCAAGAGACCCAGTACTTC.

The CDR3 reads CASSGSGSGTEAFF. CDR3 nucleotide sequence: TGTGCCAGCAGCGGATCGGGGAGTGGCACTGAAGCTTTCTTT. V is TRBV6-5 and J is TRBJ1-1, with D unresolved. V was clipped by 6 bases and J by 4 bases, with 15 bases between them. This CDR3 contains 14 residues. Germline assignment: CDR1 MNHEY and CDR2 SVGAGI.

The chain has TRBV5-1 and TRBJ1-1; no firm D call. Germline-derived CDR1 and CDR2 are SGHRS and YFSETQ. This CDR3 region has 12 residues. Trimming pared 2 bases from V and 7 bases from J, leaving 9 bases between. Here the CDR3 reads CASSLTPREAFF. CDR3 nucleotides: TGCGCCAGCAGCTTAACCCCCCGTGAAGCTTTCTTT. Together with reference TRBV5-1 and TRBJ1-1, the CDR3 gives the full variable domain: KAGVTQTPRYLIKTRGQQVTLSCSPISGHRSVSWYQQTPGQGLQFLFEYFSETQRNKGNFPGRFSGRQFSNSRSEMNVSTLELGDSALYLCASSLTPREAFFGQGTRLTVV.

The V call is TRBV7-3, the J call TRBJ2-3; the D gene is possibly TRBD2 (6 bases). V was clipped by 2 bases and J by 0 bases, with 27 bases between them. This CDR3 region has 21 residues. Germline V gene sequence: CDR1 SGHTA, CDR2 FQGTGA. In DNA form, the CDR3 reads TGTGCCAGCAGCTTAGGGCCTTACCCCCCGCTAGCGCACCCTAGCACAGATACGCAGTATTTT. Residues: CASSLGPYPPLAHPSTDTQYF. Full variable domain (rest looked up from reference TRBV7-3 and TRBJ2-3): GAGVSQTPSNKVTEKGKYVELRCDPISGHTALYWYRQSLGQGPEFLIYFQGTGAADDSGLPNDRFFAVRPEGSVSTLKIQRTERGDSAVYLCASSLGPYPPLAHPSTDTQYFGPGTRLTVL.

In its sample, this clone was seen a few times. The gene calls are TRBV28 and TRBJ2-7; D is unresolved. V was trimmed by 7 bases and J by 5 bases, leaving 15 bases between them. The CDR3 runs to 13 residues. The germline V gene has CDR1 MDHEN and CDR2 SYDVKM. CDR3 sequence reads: CASTPEVGNEQYF. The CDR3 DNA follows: TGTGCCAGCACCCCCGAGGTGGGCAACGAGCAGTACTTC.